The 11 T cell receptor beta chains below were found in one sample sequenced in a study of blood T cell repertoires in COVID-19. Assay: immunoSEQ multiplex PCR; the TCRdb copy retains only in-frame clones and omits some. The table lists approximately 260,000 clones, approximately 90% of them singletons, with over 3.5% in the top ten. The sample consisted of peripheral blood. These receptors were taken from a middle-aged woman with acute or convalescent COVID-19.

The V call is TRBV2, the J call TRBJ1-2; TRBD1 agrees at 8 bases. CDR1 is SNHLY and CDR2 is FYNNEI in the germline V gene. The CDR3 is 14 residues long. Trimming took 6 bases from V and 5 from J; bases not matched to a gene: 8. The DNA of the CDR3 is TGTGCCAGCAGCCAGGACAGGGAGGTTTATGGCTACACCTTC. Protein sequence: CASSQDREVYGYTF.

V usage is TRBV6-6 and J usage is TRBJ2-5; weak D call: TRBD1 (8 bases). The germline V gene encodes CDR1 MNHNY and CDR2 SVGAGI (reference sequence). This CDR3 is 11 amino acids long. V lost 11 bases, J lost 7 bases, and 14 bases lay in between. The CDR3 DNA reads as TGTGCCCGGACAGGGAGGGGGACCCAGTACTTC. Its translation is CARTGRGTQYF.

This chain uses TRBV10-3 with TRBJ1-5; weak D call: TRBD1 (5 bases). In germline, CDR1 is ENHRY, CDR2 SYGVKD. The CDR3 totals 13 residues. Trimming pared 10 bases from V and 0 bases from J, leaving 10 bases between. The CDR3: CATQQGSNQPQHF. The CDR3 region has the DNA TGTGCCACCCAGCAGGGTAGCAATCAGCCCCAGCATTTT.

The genes are TRBV2 and TRBJ2-3; TRBD1 matches 10 bases. V lost 6 bases to trimming and J lost 4 bases; unmatched junction nucleotides: 7. This CDR3 is built from 15 residues. CDR1 is SNHLY, CDR2 FYNNEI, per germline. CDR3 coding DNA: TGTGCCAGCAGACCGGGACAGGGGACTTCAGATACGCAGTATTTT. Protein product: CASRPGQGTSDTQYF.

This clone was seen a few times. The chain has TRBV7-9 and TRBJ2-7; the D gene is possibly TRBD2 (5 bases). The CDR3 sequence is 13 residues long. The ends were cut back, 1 base at V and 6 bases at J, with 10 bases in the middle. Germline V gene lookup returns CDR1 SEHNR and CDR2 FQNEAQ (reference sequence). The chain's CDR3 is CASSLESGSEQYV. The CDR3 bases are TGTGCCAGCAGCTTAGAGTCGGGGTCCGAGCAGTACGTC.

This clone was seen a few times. This chain links TRBV12-3 or TRBV12-4 with TRBJ1-2, with D maybe TRBD1 (5 bases). CDR3 size: 13 residues. V was shortened by 8 bases and J by 7 bases, with 17 bases between the two germline ends. The CDR3: CASYPGGTPGYTF. CDR3 in DNA: TGTGCCAGCTACCCCGGGGGAACCCCTGGCTACACCTTC.

The CDR3, as DNA: TGTGCCAGTAGCCCACTAGCGGGGGGGCCCCACGAGCAGTACGTC. It encodes CASSPLAGGPHEQYV. The rearrangement uses TRBV19 and TRBJ2-7, with 13 positions matching TRBD2. The V and J ends lost 6 bases and 5 bases, in that order; junction bases with no gene match: 7. Looked up from germline, CDR1 is LNHDA and CDR2 is SQIVND (reference sequence). This CDR3 has 15 amino acids.

The chain employs TRBV12-3 or TRBV12-4 and TRBJ1-1; no definite D call. This CDR3 comprises 13 residues. The germline V and J ends were trimmed by 2 bases and 10 bases, with 14 bases remaining between them. The CDR3 here is CASSLRSPSRAFF. In nucleotides, the CDR3 is TGTGCCAGCAGTTTAAGGAGCCCTTCTAGAGCTTTCTTT.

The chain is built from TRBV5-8 and TRBJ2-1, with 16 bases aligning to TRBD2. The CDR3 totals 17 residues. Losses at the gene ends were 1 base for V and 9 bases for J; bases not matched to a gene: 7. CDR1 and CDR2 (germline): SGHTS, YDEGEE. The CDR3 region has the DNA TGTGCCAGCAGCTTGAGTGGGACTAGCGGGGGGGCCGGTGAGCAGTTCTTC. Protein: CASSLSGTSGGAGEQFF.

The chain has TRBV6-6 and TRBJ2-3, with TRBD1 matching over 12 bases. J lost 5 bases, V lost 8 bases, and 8 bases had no gene match. Germline V gives CDR1 MNHNY, CDR2 SVGAGI (reference sequence). The CDR3 is made up of 15 amino acids. CDR3 residues: CASGSRDRGRDTQYF. The CDR3 DNA sequence: TGTGCCAGCGGATCCCGGGACAGGGGGCGAGATACGCAGTATTTT.

The chain links TRBV11-2 to TRBJ1-4, with no clear D. The length of the CDR3 is 16 residues. Germline CDR1 SGHAT, CDR2 FQNNGV. Deletions cut 1 base from V and 5 bases from J, with 14 bases between. The CDR3 loop is CASSLGARSINEKLFF. The CDR3, as DNA: TGTGCCAGCAGCTTAGGGGCCCGCAGTATCAATGAAAAACTGTTTTTT. The variable domain in full, with the rest retrieved from reference TRBV11-2 and TRBJ1-4, is EAGVAQSPRYKIIEKRQSVAFWCNPISGHATLYWYQQILGQGPKLLIQFQNNGVVDDSQLPKDRFSAERLKGVDSTLKIQPAKLEDSAVYLCASSLGARSINEKLFFGSGTQLSVL.